Below are 32 T cell receptor beta chains sequenced from a single sample in a study of OX40 agonist ivuxolimab in advanced cancers. Only in-frame clones appear in the TCRdb table, and some are missing; sequencing was by immunoSEQ multiplex PCR. The table has some 15,000 clones, around four fifths seen once. This specimen was CD4+ or CD8+ T cells sorted from blood, taken in a trial of the OX40 agonist ivuxolimab. The receptors here all came from an adult with an advanced solid tumor such as melanoma, head and neck, liver or kidney cancer.

CDR3 sequence: CASSLGSREVFF. The CDR3 region has the DNA TGTGCCAGCAGTTTAGGCAGCAGGGAGGTTTTCTTT. The genes are TRBV27 and TRBJ1-1; a possible D gene is TRBD1 (5 bases). Trimming pared 2 bases from V and 13 bases from J, leaving 14 bases between. Per germline, CDR1 MNHEY and CDR2 SMNVEV (reference sequence). This CDR3 comprises 12 residues.

The chain has TRBV19 and TRBJ1-1; D possibly corresponds to TRBD1 (6 bases). CDR1 and CDR2 from the germline V gene are LNHDA and SQIVND (reference sequence). V was trimmed by 8 bases and J by 1 base, leaving 11 bases between them. CDR3 length: 13 amino acids. CDR3: CASWDIGNTEAFF. The CDR3 nucleotides are TGTGCCAGTTGGGACATTGGGAACACTGAAGCTTTCTTT.

The chain joins TRBV27 to TRBJ2-7; possible D gene TRBD2, 7 bases. This CDR3 has 13 residues. In germline, CDR1 is MNHEY, CDR2 SMNVEV (reference sequence). Deletions cut 6 bases from V and 5 bases from J, with 14 bases between. The CDR3 is CASRMLGGDEQYF. Here the CDR3 DNA reads TGTGCCAGCAGGATGCTAGGGGGGGACGAGCAGTACTTC.

This clone was seen a single time. The chain combines TRBV13 with TRBJ1-5; D remains unclear. Germline V lookup: CDR1 PRHDT, CDR2 FYEKMQ (reference sequence). The CDR3 covers 13 residues. Trimming cost V 2 bases and J 2 bases, with 4 bases left between them. The CDR3 is CASSLSGNQPQHF. The CDR3 bases are TGTGCCAGCAGCTTATCGGGCAATCAGCCCCAGCATTTT.

The chain carries TRBV5-4 and TRBJ2-3; 8 nucleotides match TRBD1. This CDR3 has 15 amino acids. V lost 6 bases and J lost 5; bases outside the gene matches: 11. CDR1 is SGHNT and CDR2 is YYREEE in the germline V gene (reference sequence). DNA of the CDR3: TGTGCCAGCACCCTGGACAGGGACTTTGGAGATACGCAGTATTTT. Its protein is CASTLDRDFGDTQYF. Using reference TRBV5-4 and TRBJ2-3 for the parts outside the CDR3, the full variable domain is ETGVTQSPTHLIKTRGQQVTLRCSSQSGHNTVSWYQQALGQGPQFIFQYYREEENGRGNFPPRFSGLQFPNYSSELNVNALELDDSALYLCASTLDRDFGDTQYFGPGTRLTVL.

This chain links TRBV27 with TRBJ1-1; tentative D call: TRBD1 (5 bases). V lost 1 base, J lost 0 bases, and 6 bases lay in between. Germline V gene sequence: CDR1 MNHEY, CDR2 SMNVEV (reference sequence). The CDR3 contains 14 residues. The CDR3 coding sequence is TGTGCCAGCAGTTTATGGGGGGTGAACACTGAAGCTTTCTTT. Protein sequence: CASSLWGVNTEAFF.

This chain uses TRBV30 with TRBJ2-7; maybe TRBD2 (6 bases). With 3 bases removed from V and 6 bases from J, the gap between germline ends came to 18 bases. This CDR3 comprises 14 residues. The germline CDR1 and CDR2 sequences are GTSNPN and SVGIG (reference sequence). As DNA, the CDR3 is TGTGCCTGGAGGGCCCGAGGAGGGGCTTCCGAGCAGTACTTC. Translating it yields CAWRARGGASEQYF.

The chain combines TRBV28 with TRBJ2-7; 8 bases agree with TRBD2. The junction had 15 bases not matched to a gene; V was cut back by 6 bases and J by 2 bases. The germline gives CDR1 MDHEN, CDR2 SYDVKM. The CDR3 is made up of 17 amino acids. The CDR3 DNA is TGTGCCAGCAGGTCCCATTCCGGCGGGAGGAGAACCTACGAGCAGTACTTC. It yields the protein CASRSHSGGRRTYEQYF.

This clone was seen once. The chain employs TRBV7-9 and TRBJ1-4; D is possibly TRBD1 (5 bases). The CDR3 loop spans 15 amino acids. From germline, CDR1 is SEHNR and CDR2 FQNEAQ (reference sequence). The V end was cut by 1 base, the J end by 8 bases, with 14 bases between. The CDR3 region is CASSLGDSWREKLFF. The CDR3 DNA follows: TGTGCCAGCAGCTTAGGCGACAGCTGGAGGGAAAAACTGTTTTTT. The full variable domain, rest sourced from reference TRBV7-9 and TRBJ1-4, is DTGVSQNPRHKITKRGQNVTFRCDPISEHNRLYWYRQTLGQGPEFLTYFQNEAQLEKSRLLSDRFSAERPKGSFSTLEIQRTEQGDSAMYLCASSLGDSWREKLFFGSGTQLSVL.

The V and J genes are TRBV9 and TRBJ2-4; TRBD2 is a possible D gene (5 bases). Trimming left V 3 bases short and J 8 bases short, with 12 bases between. The CDR3 runs to 13 residues. CDR1 is SGDLS, CDR2 YYNGEE, per germline. Here the CDR3 reads CASSEGESDIQYF. CDR3 in DNA: TGTGCCAGCAGCGAGGGAGAGTCGGACATTCAGTACTTC.

The chain is built from TRBV7-9 and TRBJ2-1; no reliable D call. Per the germline V gene, CDR1 is SEHNR and CDR2 is FQNEAQ (reference sequence). The CDR3 covers 14 residues. The germline V and J ends were trimmed by 4 bases and 4 bases, with 11 bases remaining between them. CDR3: CASSSDGEYNEQFF. The DNA for the CDR3 is TGTGCCAGCAGCTCGGACGGAGAATACAATGAGCAGTTCTTC.

The V call is TRBV7-3, the J call TRBJ2-1; 8 bases agree with TRBD2. V trimming: 2 bases; J trimming: 5 bases; junction bases outside the gene matches: 2. The CDR3 consists of 14 residues. Germline assignment: CDR1 SGHTA and CDR2 FQGTGA. The CDR3 loop is CASSLVGRDNEQFF. In nucleotides, the CDR3 is TGTGCCAGCAGCTTAGTCGGGAGGGACAATGAGCAGTTCTTC.

As concerns this clone: The junction does not match germline at one end; this may be a read error. The same CDR3 also results from other DNA sequences found in this sample. This chain uses TRBV10-3 with TRBJ2-1, with a weak D call TRBD1 (7 bases). The CDR3 is 14 amino acids. CDR1 ENHRY and CDR2 SYGVKD come from the germline V gene. The CDR3 region is CAIRGDSSYNEQFF. Here the CDR3 DNA reads TGCGCCATCAGGGGGGACAGCAGCTACAATGAGCAGTTCTTC.

The rearrangement uses TRBV11-3 and TRBJ2-7, with D possibly matching TRBD1 (5 bases). Germline loops: CDR1 SGHNT, CDR2 YENEEA. Trimming cost V 6 bases and J 4 bases, with 10 bases left between them. This CDR3 is 12 amino acids long. CDR3: CASSSTDYEQYF. The CDR3 DNA follows: TGTGCCAGCAGTTCGACAGATTACGAGCAGTACTTC.

This rearrangement joins TRBV7-9 to TRBJ2-6, with 7 bases aligning to TRBD1. Looked up from germline, CDR1 is SEHNR and CDR2 is FQNEAQ (reference sequence). The CDR3 sequence is 17 residues long. Losses at the gene ends were 5 bases for V and 0 bases for J; bases not matched to a gene: 7. Here the CDR3 DNA reads TGTGCCAGCAGCGCCTGGGACAGTTTCTCTGGGGCCAACGTCCTGACTTTC. Residues: CASSAWDSFSGANVLTF. The variable domain in full, completed from reference TRBV7-9 and TRBJ2-6, reads DTGVSQNPRHKITKRGQNVTFRCDPISEHNRLYWYRQTLGQGPEFLTYFQNEAQLEKSRLLSDRFSAERPKGSFSTLEIQRTEQGDSAMYLCASSAWDSFSGANVLTFGAGSRLTVL.

The V call is TRBV6-4, the J call TRBJ2-3; D is undetermined. Germline CDR1 is MRHNA and CDR2 is SNTAGT. With 0 bases removed from V and 0 bases from J, the gap between germline ends came to 10 bases. The CDR3 contains 16 residues. Here the CDR3 reads CASSDSMARSTDTQYF. Written as DNA, the CDR3 is TGTGCCAGCAGTGACTCAATGGCGCGAAGCACAGATACGCAGTATTTT.

V is TRBV28 and J is TRBJ1-2, with TRBD1 as a possible D gene (6 bases). V lost 5 bases, J lost 4 bases, and 8 bases lay in between. Per germline, CDR1 MDHEN and CDR2 SYDVKM. The CDR3 is made up of 12 amino acids. CDR3 sequence: CASSTGFYGYTF. Here the CDR3 DNA reads TGTGCCAGCAGTACAGGGTTCTATGGCTACACCTTC.

CDR3 loop: CASSYSDTVGPQHF. In DNA, the CDR3 is TGTGCCAGCAGTTACTCGGACACCGTGGGGCCCCAGCATTTT. The chain is built from TRBV6-6 and TRBJ1-5; weak D call: TRBD1 (5 bases). In germline, CDR1 is MNHNY, CDR2 SVGAGI (reference sequence). CDR3 length: 14 residues. The V and J ends lost 0 bases and 9 bases respectively, with 12 bases between them.

The chain links TRBV7-9 to TRBJ2-5; TRBD2 matches at 12 bases. The germline CDR1 and CDR2 sequences are SEHNR and FQNEAQ (reference sequence). The J segment lost 5 bases and the V segment lost 3 bases, leaving 7 bases of the junction unmatched. This CDR3 is built from 16 residues. The CDR3 nucleotides read TGTGCCAGCAGCTTGCCCCTAGCGGGAGGGGTGGAGACCCAGTACTTC. This sequence encodes CASSLPLAGGVETQYF.

Worth noting for this clone: This clone may be a read error of a much larger clone one base away. The chain couples TRBV9 to TRBJ1-1; D ambiguous. Germline CDR1 reads SGDLS; CDR2 reads YYNGEE. The CDR3 covers 14 residues. As DNA, the CDR3 is TGTGCCAGCACAGAGTTTGACGGGAACGCTGAAGCTTTCTTT. This encodes CASTEFDGNAEAFF.

This clone was seen a handful of times. V and J are TRBV19 and TRBJ2-1; D gene unclear. The V gene's germline CDR1 is LNHDA and CDR2 SQIVND (reference sequence). The CDR3 spans 12 residues. V was clipped by 5 bases and J by 4 bases, with 6 bases between them. The CDR3 DNA sequence: TGTGCCAGTAGTGCGTGGTACAATGAGCAGTTCTTC. This sequence encodes CASSAWYNEQFF.

This chain links TRBV13 with TRBJ1-1; 11 bases map to TRBD1. The ends lost 5 bases at V and 0 bases at J; junction bases unmatched: 8. Germline CDR1 and CDR2: PRHDT and FYEKMQ (reference sequence). The CDR3 covers 17 residues. The CDR3 here is CASSAVPGQGVNTEAFF. In nucleotides, the CDR3 is TGTGCCAGCAGCGCCGTCCCGGGACAGGGGGTGAACACTGAAGCTTTCTTT. Looking up the rest from reference TRBV13 and TRBJ1-1 gives the full variable domain: AAGVIQSPRHLIKEKRETATLKCYPIPRHDTVYWYQQGPGQDPQFLISFYEKMQSDKGSIPDRFSAQQFSDYHSELNMSSLELGDSALYFCASSAVPGQGVNTEAFFGQGTRLTVV.

J is TRBJ2-7 and V is TRBV2; D might be TRBD1 or TRBD2, each matching 5 bases. The CDR3 sequence is 20 residues long. CDR1 is SNHLY and CDR2 is FYNNEI in the germline V gene. Trimming took 7 bases from V and 2 from J, leaving 33 bases between them. The CDR3 protein is CASKGPGEVMIGTFAYEQYF. The CDR3 DNA follows: TGTGCCAGCAAGGGACCAGGCGAAGTGATGATAGGAACTTTCGCCTACGAGCAGTACTTC.

This clone occurred a few times. Within the sample, other DNA sequences also encode this same CDR3. The chain uses TRBV15 and TRBJ1-5; D call uncertain. Germline values: CDR1 LNHNV, CDR2 YYDKDF (reference sequence). The V gene lost 0 bases and the J gene lost 0 bases, with 3 bases spanning the gap. This CDR3 contains 14 residues. CDR3 in amino acids: CATSRDSSNQPQHF. CDR3 DNA: TGTGCCACCAGCAGAGACAGTAGCAATCAGCCCCAGCATTTT.

Turning to this clone: The junction departs from the called germline gene at one end, perhaps through a read error. V and J are TRBV9 and TRBJ1-2, with D possibly being TRBD1 (5 bases). Germline-derived CDR1 and CDR2 are SGDLS and YYNGEE. There are 12 residues in the CDR3. The CDR3 spells CASSVGGGRPAF. Written as DNA, the CDR3 is TGTGCCAGCAGCGTAGGCGGGGGTCGTCCAGCCTTC.

This clone was counted a single time. V and J are TRBV6-1 and TRBJ2-7; TRBD2 agrees at 7 bases. Germline loops: CDR1 MNHNS, CDR2 SASEGT. V lost 9 bases, J lost 2 bases, and 7 bases stayed unmatched. The CDR3 runs 13 residues. The CDR3: CASGGRETYEQYF. In DNA, the CDR3 is TGTGCCAGTGGAGGGAGGGAAACCTACGAGCAGTACTTC.

V gene TRBV5-4 combines with J gene TRBJ2-3; 8 bases agree with TRBD1. The V gene end was trimmed by 2 bases and the J gene end by 4 bases; junction bases not matched to a gene: 9. Per germline, CDR1 SGHNT and CDR2 YYREEE (reference sequence). This CDR3 is 16 amino acids long. CDR3 sequence: CASSFPGQGKADTQYF. CDR3 nucleotide sequence: TGTGCCAGCAGCTTTCCCGGACAGGGAAAGGCAGATACGCAGTATTTT.

The rearrangement uses TRBV5-1 and TRBJ1-1, with D unresolved. Trimming left V 1 base short and J 1 base short, with 5 bases between. CDR1 is SGHRS and CDR2 is YFSETQ in the germline V gene. The CDR3 is made up of 13 amino acids. CDR3 amino acids: CASSLWPNTEAFF. Written as DNA, the CDR3 is TGCGCCAGCAGCTTGTGGCCGAACACTGAAGCTTTCTTT. Combining the CDR3 with reference TRBV5-1 and TRBJ1-1 gives the whole variable domain KAGVTQTPRYLIKTRGQQVTLSCSPISGHRSVSWYQQTPGQGLQFLFEYFSETQRNKGNFPGRFSGRQFSNSRSEMNVSTLELGDSALYLCASSLWPNTEAFFGQGTRLTVV.

The rearrangement links TRBV28 to TRBJ2-7, with D perhaps assigned TRBD1 or TRBD2 (5 bases each). The CDR3 extends over 15 amino acids. Per germline, CDR1 MDHEN and CDR2 SYDVKM. Trimming cost V 5 bases and J 0 bases, with 14 bases left between them. The CDR3 sequence is CASSTRDGSSYEQYF. The DNA of the CDR3 is TGTGCCAGCAGTACCCGGGACGGTAGCTCCTACGAGCAGTACTTC.

Only a few counts were recorded for this clone. The chain joins TRBV27 to TRBJ1-1; no clear D. Germline CDR1 is MNHEY and CDR2 is SMNVEV (reference sequence). V lost 2 bases and J lost 7, with 11 bases in between. This CDR3 comprises 13 residues. The CDR3 reads CASSLRPQIEAFF. The CDR3 nucleotides are TGTGCCAGCAGTTTACGACCGCAGATTGAAGCTTTCTTT.

The chain recombines TRBV9 with TRBJ2-3; 13 positions match TRBD2. CDR3 size: 17 residues. Per germline, CDR1 SGDLS and CDR2 YYNGEE. Losses at the gene ends were 3 bases for V and 2 bases for J; bases not matched to a gene: 6. The CDR3 DNA reads as TGTGCCAGCAGCGAGGGGACTAGCGGGACCTTCACAGATACGCAGTATTTT. It is translated as CASSEGTSGTFTDTQYF.

This chain uses TRBV6-6 with TRBJ2-7, with 7 bases fitting TRBD1. Germline-derived CDR1 and CDR2 are MNHNY and SVGAGI (reference sequence). This CDR3 contains 13 residues. V lost 8 bases, J lost 0 bases, and 4 bases stayed unmatched. The CDR3 DNA is TGTGCCAGCTCACAGGGGTTCTCCTACGAGCAGTACTTC. Protein product: CASSQGFSYEQYF.